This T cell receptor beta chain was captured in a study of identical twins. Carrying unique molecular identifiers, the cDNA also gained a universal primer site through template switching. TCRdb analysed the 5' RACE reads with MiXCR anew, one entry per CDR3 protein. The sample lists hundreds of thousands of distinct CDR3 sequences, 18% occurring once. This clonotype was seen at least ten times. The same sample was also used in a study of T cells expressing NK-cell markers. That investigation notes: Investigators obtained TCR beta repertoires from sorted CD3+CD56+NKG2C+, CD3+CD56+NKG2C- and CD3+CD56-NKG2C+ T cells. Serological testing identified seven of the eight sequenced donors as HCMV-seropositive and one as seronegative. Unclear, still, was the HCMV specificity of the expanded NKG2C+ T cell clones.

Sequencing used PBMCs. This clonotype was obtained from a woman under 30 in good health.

The CDR3 loop is CSANVASNQPQHF. DNA of the CDR3: TGCAGTGCGAATGTCGCTAGCAATCAGCCCCAGCATTTT. V is TRBV20-1 and J is TRBJ1-5; no clear D. CDR1 and CDR2 (germline): DFQATT, SNEGSKA (reference sequence). The germline V and J ends were trimmed by 6 bases and 0 bases, with 9 bases remaining between them. CDR3 length equals 13 residues.